The 30 T cell receptor beta chains below all came from one sample that was sequenced in a study of OX40 agonist ivuxolimab in advanced cancers. Library preparation used the immunoSEQ multiplex PCR assay. TCRdb holds this immuneACCESS table with in-frame rearrangements only. Some clones are missing; in checked studies, unresolved V genes explain under half, and the rest has no known cause. The sample records approximately 90,000 clones, more than 75% of which are singletons. Jointly, the top ten make up about 4% of the sample. This specimen consisted of CD4+ or CD8+ T cells sorted from blood, obtained in a trial of the OX40 agonist ivuxolimab. The source of these receptors is an adult with an advanced solid tumor such as melanoma, head and neck, liver or kidney cancer.

This rearrangement joins TRBV30 to TRBJ2-1; 8 nucleotides match TRBD2. V gave up 0 bases and J gave up 6 bases; unmatched junction bases: 4. From germline, CDR1 is GTSNPN and CDR2 SVGIG (reference sequence). The CDR3 spans 14 residues. For the CDR3, the DNA is TGTGCCTGGAGTGTCGGACTAGCAGCCAATGAGCAGTTCTTC. Translation gives CAWSVGLAANEQFF.

V gene TRBV5-1 combines with J gene TRBJ1-4; 9 nucleotides align to TRBD1. The CDR3 is 14 residues long. V shed 4 bases, J shed 4 bases, and the junction held 2 bases outside the gene matches. Germline V gene sequence: CDR1 SGHRS, CDR2 YFSETQ. The CDR3 DNA reads as TGCGCCAGCAGCCCGGACAGGGGTAATGAAAAACTGTTTTTT. Its translation is CASSPDRGNEKLFF.

The chain recombines TRBV5-1 with TRBJ2-5; a weak D match, TRBD2 (5 bases). V lost 5 bases and J 4 bases, leaving 6 bases between the germline ends. Germline-derived CDR1 and CDR2 are SGHRS and YFSETQ. CDR3 size: 11 residues. The CDR3 sequence: CASSRGETQYF. The CDR3 bases are TGCGCCAGCAGTCGGGGAGAGACCCAGTACTTC.

The chain has TRBV11-2 and TRBJ2-1, with 8 positions matching TRBD2. The V gene's germline CDR1 is SGHAT and CDR2 FQNNGV. The length of the CDR3 is 14 residues. Germline trimming cut 4 bases from V and 4 bases from J; bases unmatched to any gene: 3. The CDR3 loop is CASSSGGRYNEQFF. The CDR3 DNA sequence: TGTGCCAGCAGCTCGGGAGGGCGGTACAATGAGCAGTTCTTC.

V usage is TRBV11-2 and J usage is TRBJ2-2, with 9 bases fitting TRBD2. Trimming took 1 base from V and 5 from J; bases not matched to a gene: 11. The germline gives CDR1 SGHAT, CDR2 FQNNGV. The CDR3 runs to 18 residues. CDR3 nucleotides: TGTGCCAGCAGCTTAGTCATGGCGGGAGGGCCGAGGACCGGGGAGCTGTTTTTT. It is translated as CASSLVMAGGPRTGELFF.

This clone occurred a few times. The chain combines TRBV13 with TRBJ2-3; 9 bases are shared with TRBD2. CDR1 and CDR2 from the germline V gene are PRHDT and FYEKMQ (reference sequence). The CDR3 loop spans 16 amino acids. With 5 bases clipped from V and 0 bases from J, the junction kept 6 bases outside the gene matches. The CDR3 sequence is CASSVGTSPSTDTQYF. As DNA, the CDR3 is TGTGCCAGCAGCGTCGGGACTAGCCCCAGCACAGATACGCAGTATTTT.

The rearrangement joins TRBV5-4 to TRBJ1-2; D is possibly TRBD1 (5 bases). The CDR3 is 15 amino acids. The ends were cut back, 0 bases at V and 5 bases at J, with 14 bases in the middle. Germline-derived CDR1 and CDR2 are SGHNT and YYREEE (reference sequence). This chain's CDR3 is CASSLVGRESYGYTF. CDR3 DNA sequence: TGTGCCAGCAGCTTGGTAGGCAGGGAATCTTATGGCTACACCTTC.

The chain carries TRBV5-4 and TRBJ2-3, with TRBD2 matching over 10 bases. From germline, CDR1 is SGHNT and CDR2 YYREEE (reference sequence). The CDR3 covers 16 residues. V lost 3 bases and J lost 1; bases outside the gene matches: 5. The chain's CDR3 is CASSSRLAGRTDTQYF. CDR3 in DNA: TGTGCCAGCAGCTCAAGACTAGCGGGTCGCACAGATACGCAGTATTTT.

The gene calls are TRBV7-6 and TRBJ2-5, with D uncertain. Germline values: CDR1 SGHVS, CDR2 FNYEAQ. V was clipped by 5 bases and J by 3 bases, with 4 bases between them. The CDR3 extends over 11 amino acids. CDR3 nucleotide sequence: TGTGCCAGCAGCCCGAAAGAGACCCAGTACTTC. Translating it yields CASSPKETQYF.

This clone was picked up a small number of times. This rearrangement joins TRBV19 to TRBJ1-1; D unclear. This CDR3 spans 14 amino acids. The V gene's germline CDR1 is LNHDA and CDR2 SQIVND (reference sequence). V was clipped by 2 bases and J by 1 base, with 8 bases between them. CDR3 in amino acids: CASSIRGSNTEAFF. CDR3 DNA sequence: TGTGCCAGTAGTATACGGGGATCGAACACTGAAGCTTTCTTT. Supplemented by reference TRBV19 and TRBJ1-1, the full variable domain reads DGGITQSPKYLFRKEGQNVTLSCEQNLNHDAMYWYRQDPGQGLRLIYYSQIVNDFQKGDIAEGYSVSREKKESFPLTVTSAQKNPTAFYLCASSIRGSNTEAFFGQGTRLTVV.

This clone came up a few times. This rearrangement joins TRBV5-4 to TRBJ1-1; a possible D gene is TRBD1 (6 bases). Trimming stripped 6 bases from V and 9 bases from J, with 33 bases between. The CDR3 consists of 18 residues. Germline V gene lookup returns CDR1 SGHNT and CDR2 YYREEE (reference sequence). The CDR3: CASNPWTTIQGQRGKAFF. The CDR3, as DNA: TGTGCCAGCAACCCATGGACGACAATTCAAGGACAGCGGGGTAAAGCTTTCTTT.

The chain recombines TRBV10-2 with TRBJ1-1; 7 nucleotides match TRBD1. The CDR3 covers 16 residues. Trimming at V came to 7 bases and at J to 0 bases, leaving 11 bases not matched to a gene. Per the germline V gene, CDR1 is WSHSY and CDR2 is SAAADI. CDR3 region: CASIPRGQTMNTEAFF. DNA of the CDR3: TGCGCCAGCATCCCAAGGGGACAGACCATGAACACTGAAGCTTTCTTT.

The chain employs TRBV5-1 and TRBJ2-1, with D possibly TRBD2 on 5 matching bases. The CDR3 covers 13 residues. Per the germline V gene, CDR1 is SGHRS and CDR2 is YFSETQ. Trimming left V 0 bases short and J 12 bases short, with 13 bases between. The CDR3 nucleotides are TGCGCCAGCAGCTTGGATGATTCTAGCCCGCAGTTCTTC. It encodes CASSLDDSSPQFF.

This chain connects TRBV28 to TRBJ1-3; TRBD1 matches 7 bases. There are 14 residues in the CDR3. In germline, CDR1 is MDHEN, CDR2 SYDVKM. The V gene end was trimmed by 6 bases and the J gene end by 8 bases; junction bases not matched to a gene: 10. The CDR3 spells CASSSTDRADTIYF. In DNA form, the CDR3 reads TGTGCCAGCAGCTCTACCGACAGGGCTGACACCATATATTTT.

The chain links TRBV28 to TRBJ1-2, with D perhaps TRBD1 (5 bases). The CDR3 consists of 15 residues. Germline CDR1 is MDHEN and CDR2 is SYDVKM. The V end was cut by 8 bases, the J end by 2 bases, with 18 bases between. The CDR3 sequence is CASHVQQATNYGYTF. Here the CDR3 DNA reads TGTGCCAGCCACGTTCAACAGGCTACCAACTATGGCTACACCTTC.

The V and J genes are TRBV7-7 and TRBJ2-2, with 10 bases identical to TRBD2. CDR3 size: 15 residues. The germline V gene has CDR1 SSHAT and CDR2 FNYEAQ (reference sequence). The CDR3 DNA is TGTGCTAGCCGCAGACTAGCGGGGAACACCGGGGAGCTGTTTTTT. This sequence encodes CASRRLAGNTGELFF.

The V call is TRBV9, the J call TRBJ2-1; the match to TRBD2 covers 10 bases. Germline CDR1 SGDLS, CDR2 YYNGEE. The J segment lost 2 bases and the V segment lost 3 bases, leaving 2 bases of the junction unmatched. The CDR3 totals 15 residues. CDR3 sequence reads: CASSELAGTYNEQFF. The CDR3 nucleotides read TGTGCCAGCAGCGAACTAGCGGGAACCTACAATGAGCAGTTCTTC.

This chain connects TRBV27 to TRBJ2-7; possibly TRBD1 or TRBD2 for D (5 bases each). Trimming stripped 6 bases from V and 6 bases from J, with 15 bases between. The germline gives CDR1 MNHEY, CDR2 SMNVEV (reference sequence). The length of the CDR3 is 13 residues. CDR3 DNA: TGTGCCAGCAGGCAGACCGGGACGTCCGAGCAGTACTTC. Its protein is CASRQTGTSEQYF.

The chain combines TRBV6-1 with TRBJ1-5; no clear D. Germline V CDR1 and CDR2: MNHNS, SASEGT. V was clipped by 11 bases and J by 4 bases, with 15 bases between them. The CDR3 runs to 13 residues. CDR3 region: CAGHVRLNQPQHF. CDR3 sequence (DNA): TGTGCCGGGCACGTCAGGCTAAATCAGCCCCAGCATTTT.

This chain joins TRBV28 and TRBJ2-1; D may be TRBD1 or TRBD2 (5 bases each). The V end was cut by 10 bases, the J end by 8 bases, with 15 bases between. In germline, CDR1 is MDHEN, CDR2 SYDVKM. The CDR3 has 12 amino acids. The CDR3, as DNA: TGTGCCATCCGTGGGGGTCTCGATGAGCAGTTCTTC. This translates into CAIRGGLDEQFF.

This chain connects TRBV5-1 to TRBJ1-5, with unresolved D. Germline-derived CDR1 and CDR2 are SGHRS and YFSETQ. This CDR3 has 14 amino acids. Trimming cost V 4 bases and J 3 bases, with 11 bases left between them. CDR3 amino acids: CASSEDGNNQPQHF. The CDR3 DNA sequence: TGCGCCAGCAGCGAGGACGGCAACAATCAGCCCCAGCATTTT. Complete variable domain (other parts from reference TRBV5-1 and TRBJ1-5): KAGVTQTPRYLIKTRGQQVTLSCSPISGHRSVSWYQQTPGQGLQFLFEYFSETQRNKGNFPGRFSGRQFSNSRSEMNVSTLELGDSALYLCASSEDGNNQPQHFGDGTRLSIL.

The V gene is TRBV11-3, the J gene TRBJ1-2; maybe TRBD1 (5 bases). This CDR3 is 13 amino acids long. CDR1 is SGHNT, CDR2 YENEEA, per germline. Trimming left V 0 bases short and J 8 bases short, with 10 bases between. In DNA form, the CDR3 reads TGTGCCAGCAGCTTAGATCCAGGGCAGGGCTACACCTTC. This translates into CASSLDPGQGYTF. The whole variable domain, remainder taken from reference TRBV11-3 and TRBJ1-2, is EAGVVQSPRYKIIEKKQPVAFWCNPISGHNTLYWYLQNLGQGPELLIRYENEEAVDDSQLPKDRFSAERLKGVDSTLKIQPAELGDSAVYLCASSLDPGQGYTFGSGTRLTVV.

The gene calls are TRBV28 and TRBJ2-4; the D is unclear. V shed 6 bases and J shed 0 bases, with 12 bases lying between them. Germline-derived CDR1 and CDR2 are MDHEN and SYDVKM. This CDR3 comprises 15 residues. The chain's CDR3 is CASRLTQLAKNIQYF. Written as DNA, the CDR3 is TGTGCCAGCAGATTAACACAGTTAGCCAAAAACATTCAGTACTTC.

The V call is TRBV5-5, the J call TRBJ1-1, with D tentatively TRBD1 (6 bases). There are 14 residues in the CDR3. Germline loops: CDR1 SGHKS, CDR2 YYEKEE (reference sequence). The V end was cut by 3 bases, the J end by 3 bases, with 12 bases between. The CDR3: CASSSTGGDTEAFF. Here the CDR3 DNA reads TGTGCCAGCAGCTCGACAGGAGGGGACACTGAAGCTTTCTTT.

CDR3 bases: TGTGCCAGCAGGGTAGGGCTCTCTGGAAACACCATATATTTT. This translates into CASRVGLSGNTIYF. The chain couples TRBV11-2 to TRBJ1-3; no clear D. V gave up 6 bases and J gave up 0 bases, with 9 bases separating them. Looked up from germline, CDR1 is SGHAT and CDR2 is FQNNGV. This CDR3 has 14 residues. Based on the CDR3 plus reference TRBV11-2 and TRBJ1-3, the full variable domain is EAGVAQSPRYKIIEKRQSVAFWCNPISGHATLYWYQQILGQGPKLLIQFQNNGVVDDSQLPKDRFSAERLKGVDSTLKIQPAKLEDSAVYLCASRVGLSGNTIYFGEGSWLTVV.

The CDR3 nucleotides are TGTGCCAGCAGGAATCACGGCTATGGCTACACCTTC. This gives the protein CASRNHGYGYTF. V usage is TRBV6-1 and J usage is TRBJ1-2, with D unclear. Per germline, CDR1 MNHNS and CDR2 SASEGT. This CDR3 spans 12 amino acids. V was pared by 6 bases and J by 4 bases, with 9 bases between.

The chain carries TRBV21-1 and TRBJ1-3. TRBV21-1 represents a pseudogene. This CDR3 comprises 16 residues. The CDR3 sequence is CASGRTGTSSGNTIYF. In DNA, the CDR3 is TGTGCCAGCGGGAGGACTGGCACCAGCTCTGGAAACACCATATATTTT.

The chain couples TRBV19 to TRBJ2-1; maybe TRBD2 (6 bases). CDR3 length equals 12 residues. The ends were cut back, 5 bases at V and 10 bases at J, with 12 bases in the middle. Germline lookup yields CDR1 LNHDA and CDR2 SQIVND (reference sequence). CDR3 DNA sequence: TGTGCCAGTAGTGAGGACTATTTGGAGCAGTTCTTC. It yields the protein CASSEDYLEQFF. The full variable domain, in which reference TRBV19 and TRBJ2-1 provide the parts outside the CDR3, is DGGITQSPKYLFRKEGQNVTLSCEQNLNHDAMYWYRQDPGQGLRLIYYSQIVNDFQKGDIAEGYSVSREKKESFPLTVTSAQKNPTAFYLCASSEDYLEQFFGPGTRLTVL.

The chain joins TRBV7-2 to TRBJ2-1; 9 bases map to TRBD2. V dropped 5 bases and J dropped 10; count of bases not matched to a gene: 15. Germline V lookup: CDR1 SGHTA, CDR2 FQGNSA. This CDR3 contains 16 residues. DNA for the CDR3: TGTGCCAGCAGCCCCGATCTAGCGGGGCTTTTCGGCGAGCAGTTCTTC. Translation gives CASSPDLAGLFGEQFF.

This chain links TRBV28 with TRBJ1-1, with 9 nucleotides matching TRBD1. Germline CDR1 MDHEN, CDR2 SYDVKM. CDR3 length equals 15 residues. V was clipped by 1 base and J by 1 base; unmatched bases: 1. The CDR3 DNA follows: TGTGCCAGCAGTTTATCGGACAGGGGGAACACTGAAGCTTTCTTT. Translation gives CASSLSDRGNTEAFF. Combining the CDR3 with reference TRBV28 and TRBJ1-1 gives the whole variable domain DVKVTQSSRYLVKRTGEKVFLECVQDMDHENMFWYRQDPGLGLRLIYFSYDVKMKEKGDIPEGYSVSREKKERFSLILESASTNQTSMYLCASSLSDRGNTEAFFGQGTRLTVV.